This T cell receptor (beta chain) was identified during a study of cytomegalovirus exposure and HLA in healthy donors. Details on this clone: What it binds is unknown.

Both 60 Vbeta primers and 13 Jbeta primers went into the PCR. The table came from immunoSEQ multiplex PCR; TCRdb's copy has only in-frame clones and leaves some out. The table lists 100,000 or so clones, 83% of them singletons. V was trimmed by 6 bases and J by 3 bases, leaving 15 bases between them. Germline values: CDR1 LNHDA, CDR2 SQIVND (reference sequence). The CDR3 is 15 residues long. General study findings and limits: Later analysis identified a missense DCLRE1C variant that was linked to TCR beta V- and J-gene trimming. Later analysis identified about 17,000 TCR beta sequences associated with HLA alleles, using a false discovery rate threshold of 0.05. In a later analysis, a genetic analysis reported fewer productive-TCR N-insertions in an Asian-associated ancestry cluster than the cohort average.

This sequence was found in a man between 18 and 35 years old in good health and CMV-seronegative. The rearrangement joins TRBV19 to TRBJ2-1, with D possibly matching TRBD2 (6 bases). The sample comprised PBMCs. The CDR3 region has the DNA TGTGCCAGTAGAATATGGGGGGTAGACTACAATGAGCAGTTCTTC. Its translation: CASRIWGVDYNEQFF.